The 32 T cell receptor beta chains below all came from one sample that was sequenced in a study of T cells in Graves' hyperthyroidism and ophthalmopathy. TCR beta CDR3 region amplification was performed from RNA transcripts. With the HTBI primer set, the TCR CDR3 went through a first round of RT-PCR. TCRdb fed the multiplex PCR reads into MiXCR, producing one record per CDR3 protein. The sample carries 300,000 to 350,000 distinct CDR3 sequences, 15% to 20% recorded once. Sequencing used blood. The receptors shown here come from a woman aged 45-59 years with Graves' hyperthyroidism.

This clonotype was detected ten times or more. The rearrangement joins TRBV7-9 to TRBJ2-5, with D possibly being TRBD1 (6 bases). This CDR3 is 13 amino acids long. The V gene lost 5 bases and the J gene lost 5 bases, with 12 bases spanning the gap. Germline CDR1 is SEHNR and CDR2 is FQNEAQ (reference sequence). The CDR3 region is CASSRGQTETQYF. As DNA, the CDR3 is TGTGCCAGCAGCCGCGGACAGACGGAGACCCAGTACTTC.

This clonotype was observed at least ten times. The rearrangement uses TRBV27 and TRBJ2-1; 14 bases fit TRBD2. The CDR3 has 18 residues. The V gene end was trimmed by 5 bases and the J gene end by 0 bases; junction bases not matched to a gene: 6. CDR1 is MNHEY and CDR2 is SMNVEV in the germline V gene (reference sequence). This CDR3 is CASSPGLAGVGSYNEQFF. DNA for the CDR3: TGTGCCAGCAGTCCGGGACTAGCGGGAGTGGGCTCCTACAATGAGCAGTTCTTC.

This chain joins TRBV18 and TRBJ1-2; D gene uncertain. Per the germline V gene, CDR1 is KGHSH and CDR2 is LQKENI. The CDR3 extends over 14 amino acids. Trimming took off 3 bases at V and 1 base at J, with 9 bases between the two ends. In DNA form, the CDR3 reads TGTGCCAGCTCACCGGAAGGAATTAACTATGGCTACACCTTC. Translated, it gives CASSPEGINYGYTF. Variable domain in full (rest from reference TRBV18 and TRBJ1-2): NAGVMQNPRHLVRRRGQEARLRCSPMKGHSHVYWYRQLPEEGLKFMVYLQKENIIDESGMPKERFSAEFPKEGPSILRIQQVVRGDSAAYFCASSPEGINYGYTFGSGTRLTVV.

This clonotype occurred many times. This chain uses TRBV10-3 with TRBJ2-5; a weak D match, TRBD2 (5 bases). The CDR3 sequence is 13 residues long. The germline gives CDR1 ENHRY, CDR2 SYGVKD. V was shortened by 8 bases and J by 0 bases, with 10 bases between the two germline ends. As DNA, the CDR3 is TGTGCCATCGGGAACGGGGACCAAGAGACCCAGTACTTC. Translating it yields CAIGNGDQETQYF.

Comment on this clonotype: A single base separates this from a much larger clone, so it may be a read error. The V gene is TRBV3-1, the J gene TRBJ1-2; D not resolved. The CDR3 loop spans 13 amino acids. Trimming took 0 bases from V and 10 from J, leaving 12 bases between them. The germline V gene encodes CDR1 LGHDT and CDR2 YNNKEL (reference sequence). CDR3 nucleotides: TGTGCCAGCAGCCAAGAAGGGTCTTGGGACTACACCTTC. This encodes CASSQEGSWDYTF.

The J gene is TRBJ2-5, the V gene TRBV7-9, with no clear D. Germline CDR1 reads SEHNR; CDR2 reads FQNEAQ (reference sequence). The V and J ends lost 4 bases and 2 bases respectively, with 14 bases between them. This CDR3 is built from 15 residues. The CDR3 region has the DNA TGTGCCAGCAGCTACGGTTATTCCCCGCAAGAGACCCAGTACTTC. Amino acids: CASSYGYSPQETQYF.

V gene TRBV10-3 combines with J gene TRBJ2-1; TRBD2 agrees at 13 bases. V was clipped by 4 bases and J by 1 base; unmatched bases: 1. The CDR3 is 16 amino acids. Germline V gives CDR1 ENHRY, CDR2 SYGVKD. In DNA, the CDR3 is TGTGCCATCAGTGGGACTAGCGGGGGATCCTACAATGAGCAGTTCTTC. Translation gives CAISGTSGGSYNEQFF.

This clonotype was seen ten or more times. V and J are TRBV27 and TRBJ2-7; D assignment may be TRBD1 or TRBD2 (7 bases each). In germline, CDR1 is MNHEY, CDR2 SMNVEV (reference sequence). The CDR3 contains 13 residues. V lost 6 bases and J lost 4, with 13 bases in between. This CDR3 is CASRGGTAYEQYF. CDR3 in DNA: TGTGCCAGCAGGGGGGGGACAGCTTACGAGCAGTACTTC.

This clonotype was seen a few times. J is TRBJ2-7 and V is TRBV7-9; a possible D gene is TRBD1 (6 bases). With 4 bases removed from V and 3 bases from J, the gap between germline ends came to 16 bases. Germline-derived CDR1 and CDR2 are SEHNR and FQNEAQ (reference sequence). The CDR3 runs to 15 residues. CDR3 region: CASSSKMDSYYEQYF. The CDR3 DNA reads as TGTGCCAGCAGCTCTAAGATGGACAGTTACTACGAGCAGTACTTC. Full variable domain (rest looked up from reference TRBV7-9 and TRBJ2-7): DTGVSQNPRHKITKRGQNVTFRCDPISEHNRLYWYRQTLGQGPEFLTYFQNEAQLEKSRLLSDRFSAERPKGSFSTLEIQRTEQGDSAMYLCASSSKMDSYYEQYFGPGTRLTVT.

In this sample, this clonotype turned up many times. The gene calls are TRBV12-3 or TRBV12-4 and TRBJ2-7, with D possibly TRBD2 on 6 matching bases. The CDR3 length is 16 residues. Trimming took off 6 bases at V and 3 bases at J, with 21 bases between the two ends. The CDR3 DNA sequence: TGTGCCAGCAGCCAGGAGCTCCCCGGGGGAGACTACGAGCAGTACTTC. This sequence encodes CASSQELPGGDYEQYF.

This chain joins TRBV29-1 and TRBJ1-1, with D tentatively TRBD1 (5 bases). V shed 7 bases and J shed 0 bases, with 9 bases lying between them. The CDR3 loop spans 12 amino acids. CDR1 and CDR2 from the germline V gene are SQVTM and ANQGSEA. This chain's CDR3 is CSAREMNTEAFF. The CDR3 DNA reads TGCAGCGCCAGGGAAATGAACACTGAAGCTTTCTTT.

Many counts were recorded for this clonotype. This rearrangement joins TRBV5-1 to TRBJ2-7, with 9 bases identical to TRBD1. The CDR3 totals 14 residues. Trimming removed 4 bases from V and 2 bases from J; junction bases left unmatched: 4. Germline V gene lookup returns CDR1 SGHRS and CDR2 YFSETQ. CDR3 protein: CASSTGTGTYEQYF. The CDR3 coding sequence is TGCGCCAGCAGCACCGGGACAGGGACCTACGAGCAGTACTTC.

This clonotype has a count of ten or more. The rearrangement uses TRBV18 and TRBJ2-1; either TRBD1 or TRBD2 may fit D (5 bases each). Trimming removed 3 bases from V and 5 bases from J, with 11 bases in between. Germline lookup yields CDR1 KGHSH and CDR2 LQKENI. This CDR3 has 14 amino acids. The CDR3 spells CASSPPGPNNEQFF. The CDR3 region has the DNA TGTGCCAGCTCACCCCCGGGACCAAACAATGAGCAGTTCTTC.

J is TRBJ2-7 and V is TRBV4-1; 11 nucleotides line up with TRBD2. CDR3 length: 16 amino acids. With 3 bases clipped from V and 2 bases from J, the junction kept 6 bases outside the gene matches. Germline-derived CDR1 and CDR2 are MGHRA and YSYEKL. The CDR3 DNA reads TGCGCCAGCAGCCAGACTAGCGGGAAGGCTCCCTACGAGCAGTACTTC. Its protein product is CASSQTSGKAPYEQYF.

This clonotype was counted ten times or more. This chain connects TRBV10-2 to TRBJ2-5, with TRBD1 identical over 8 bases. Per germline, CDR1 WSHSY and CDR2 SAAADI. J lost 4 bases, V lost 6 bases, and 7 bases had no gene match. The CDR3 extends over 14 amino acids. CDR3 bases: TGCGCCAGCAGATGGACAGGGCCGGGAGAGACCCAGTACTTC. It is translated as CASRWTGPGETQYF.

This clonotype showed up just once. The genes are TRBV4-1 and TRBJ1-6; 7 bases align to TRBD1. CDR1 and CDR2 from the germline V gene are MGHRA and YSYEKL. V lost 3 bases and J lost 8; bases outside the gene matches: 10. The CDR3 runs to 16 residues. CDR3 sequence (DNA): TGCGCCAGCAGCCAGGACAACAGGGGACGGGATTCACCCCTCCACTTT. This codes for CASSQDNRGRDSPLHF.

A few counts support this clonotype. The CDR3 sequence: CASSYVGAPNEKLFF. Written as DNA, the CDR3 is TGTGCCAGCAGTTATGTTGGGGCGCCTAATGAAAAACTGTTTTTT. This chain connects TRBV6-5 to TRBJ1-4, with D possibly being TRBD1 (5 bases). From germline, CDR1 is MNHEY and CDR2 SVGAGI. The CDR3 is 15 amino acids. Trimming took 3 bases from V and 3 from J, leaving 11 bases between them.

This clonotype was counted ten times or more. The CDR3 protein is CASSQLQGFSEKLFF. The CDR3 DNA reads TGTGCCAGCAGCCAGTTACAGGGTTTTAGTGAAAAACTGTTTTTT. The V gene is TRBV3-1, the J gene TRBJ1-4; possibly TRBD1 for D (6 bases). Deletions cut 3 bases from V and 7 bases from J, with 15 bases between. Germline V CDR1 and CDR2: LGHDT, YNNKEL (reference sequence). This CDR3 region has 15 residues.

Comment on this clonotype: The junction departs from the called germline gene at one end, perhaps through a read error. V is TRBV5-1 and J is TRBJ1-1; 9 bases are shared with TRBD1. CDR3 size: 16 residues. CDR1 is SGHRS, CDR2 YFSETQ, per germline. Here the CDR3 DNA reads TGTGCCGGCAGCCCAGAAGGACAGGGGATGAACACTGAAGCTTTCTTT. Its protein is CAGSPEGQGMNTEAFF.

The chain carries TRBV5-5 and TRBJ1-6; unclear D gene. CDR3 size: 14 residues. Per germline, CDR1 SGHKS and CDR2 YYEKEE (reference sequence). Trimming left V 4 bases short and J 7 bases short, with 12 bases between. CDR3 amino acids: CASSLGWGNSPLHF. The CDR3 DNA is TGTGCCAGCAGCCTGGGGTGGGGAAATTCACCCCTCCACTTT. Together with reference TRBV5-5 and TRBJ1-6, the CDR3 gives the full variable domain: DAGVTQSPTHLIKTRGQQVTLRCSPISGHKSVSWYQQVLGQGPQFIFQYYEKEERGRGNFPDRFSARQFPNYSSELNVNALLLGDSALYLCASSLGWGNSPLHFGNGTRLTVT.

This clonotype has ten or more counts. The V call is TRBV20-1, the J call TRBJ2-5; the D gene is possibly TRBD2 (5 bases). Trimming removed 6 bases at V and 5 bases at J, with 13 bases between. The germline gives CDR1 DFQATT, CDR2 SNEGSKA (reference sequence). CDR3 length: 12 amino acids. DNA of the CDR3: TGCAGTGCCGAGACTAATGGCGAGACCCAGTACTTC. It codes for CSAETNGETQYF.

The chain uses TRBV10-3 and TRBJ2-1; TRBD2 matches 12 bases. Germline V gene lookup returns CDR1 ENHRY and CDR2 SYGVKD. V lost 10 bases and J lost 5; bases outside the gene matches: 3. This CDR3 contains 13 residues. The CDR3 is CATSSGGDNEQFF. In nucleotides, the CDR3 is TGTGCCACCTCTAGCGGGGGGGACAATGAGCAGTTCTTC.

This clonotype was detected many times. The chain recombines TRBV12-3 or TRBV12-4 with TRBJ2-7; a weak D match, TRBD2 (6 bases). Deletions cut 6 bases from V and 0 bases from J, with 12 bases between. CDR3 length: 14 residues. The CDR3 nucleotides are TGTGCCAGCAGACCACTAGCTTCCTCCTACGAGCAGTACTTC. It encodes CASRPLASSYEQYF.

This sequence joins TRBV5-1 and TRBJ1-6; 8 nucleotides align to TRBD1. CDR1 is SGHRS, CDR2 YFSETQ, per germline. J was trimmed by 10 bases and V by 1 base; bases with no gene match: 4. CDR3 size: 14 residues. This CDR3 is CASSLSDRGSPLHF. The CDR3 DNA reads TGCGCCAGCAGCTTGTCAGACAGGGGATCACCCCTCCACTTT.

The sample holds many counts of this clonotype. The chain employs TRBV15 and TRBJ1-1, with 11 bases that match TRBD1. Germline CDR1 is LNHNV and CDR2 is YYDKDF (reference sequence). The CDR3 has 14 amino acids. With V trimmed by 3 bases and J by 4 bases, 1 base remained unmatched. CDR3 residues: CATSRGQGGTEAFF. DNA of the CDR3: TGTGCCACCAGCAGGGGACAGGGGGGCACTGAAGCTTTCTTT.

V usage is TRBV5-1 and J usage is TRBJ2-1, with 12 bases fitting TRBD2. Germline loops: CDR1 SGHRS, CDR2 YFSETQ. The junction had 2 bases not matched to a gene; V was cut back by 0 bases and J by 1 base. The CDR3 contains 17 residues. The CDR3 nucleotides read TGCGCCAGCAGCTTGGCTAGCGGGGGGGCTTCCTACAATGAGCAGTTCTTC. Encoded protein: CASSLASGGASYNEQFF. Full variable domain (outside the CDR3, taken from reference TRBV5-1 and TRBJ2-1): KAGVTQTPRYLIKTRGQQVTLSCSPISGHRSVSWYQQTPGQGLQFLFEYFSETQRNKGNFPGRFSGRQFSNSRSEMNVSTLELGDSALYLCASSLASGGASYNEQFFGPGTRLTVL.

For the CDR3, the DNA is TGTGCCAGCAGCTCAGGGGGGAAGGGCTACTATGGCTACACCTTC. It is translated as CASSSGGKGYYGYTF. The V gene is TRBV9, the J gene TRBJ1-2, with TRBD1 matching over 7 bases. The length of the CDR3 is 15 residues. Germline V gene data show CDR1 as SGDLS and CDR2 as YYNGEE. The trim removed 4 bases at V and 3 bases at J, leaving 9 bases unmatched.

V usage is TRBV5-1 and J usage is TRBJ1-2; 10 bases are shared with TRBD1. Germline CDR1 and CDR2: SGHRS and YFSETQ. With 4 bases clipped from V and 7 bases from J, the junction kept 10 bases outside the gene matches. The CDR3 extends over 15 amino acids. This chain's CDR3 is CASSRTTTGGSGYTF. The CDR3 nucleotides read TGCGCCAGCAGCAGAACTACGACAGGGGGCTCTGGCTACACCTTC. The full variable domain, completed using reference TRBV5-1 and TRBJ1-2, is KAGVTQTPRYLIKTRGQQVTLSCSPISGHRSVSWYQQTPGQGLQFLFEYFSETQRNKGNFPGRFSGRQFSNSRSEMNVSTLELGDSALYLCASSRTTTGGSGYTFGSGTRLTVV.

This clonotype was picked up many times. The rearrangement joins TRBV20-1 to TRBJ2-7, with D unresolved. CDR3 size: 13 residues. The germline CDR1 and CDR2 sequences are DFQATT and SNEGSKA (reference sequence). Trimming removed 6 bases at V and 5 bases at J, with 17 bases between. This chain's CDR3 is CSAPRQVDHEQYF. CDR3 sequence (DNA): TGCAGTGCACCGCGGCAGGTAGACCACGAGCAGTACTTC.

Here the CDR3 reads CASSEGLNTEAFF. The DNA of the CDR3 is TGCGCCAGCAGTGAAGGACTGAACACTGAAGCTTTCTTT. The rearrangement uses TRBV10-1 and TRBJ1-1; D uncertain. The V end lost 3 bases, the J end lost 0 bases, and 5 bases lay between the germline ends. CDR3 size: 13 residues. Germline CDR1 and CDR2: WNHNN and SYGVQD (reference sequence).

The V gene is TRBV12-5, the J gene TRBJ1-3; D gene uncertain. The ends were cut back, 9 bases at V and 0 bases at J, with 9 bases in the middle. This CDR3 contains 13 residues. CDR1 and CDR2 from the germline V gene are LGHNT and FRNRAP. The CDR3 spells CASGLVSGNTIYF. The CDR3 coding sequence is TGTGCTAGCGGGCTCGTCTCTGGAAACACCATATATTTT.

The chain recombines TRBV6-1 with TRBJ2-7; D remains unclear. The CDR3 has 17 residues. With 0 bases removed from V and 3 bases from J, the gap between germline ends came to 18 bases. Germline assignment: CDR1 MNHNS and CDR2 SASEGT. CDR3 DNA: TGTGCCAGCAGTGAAGCCTACCGGCTCGGCAGCAACTACGAGCAGTACTTC. Protein: CASSEAYRLGSNYEQYF.